This TCR beta chain derives from a study of CD8+CD57+ T cells in acquired aplastic anemia (dated by TCRdb to the late 2010s). Regarding the research as a whole: A mean of about 3 ug of DNA, ranging from roughly 0.2 to 30 ug, was extracted from sorted CD4+ and CD8+ cells. A CD8+CD57+ expansion meant a frequency higher than the mean frequency seen in healthy subjects. What the research found in general, with its limitations: CD8+ Simpson's diversity did not differ significantly between patients and healthy controls (P=0.060). Roughly 30 CD8+ CDR3 sequences were shared between patients and controls but appeared highly expressed in patients and within their immunodominant clones.

Genomic DNA served as template for TCR beta VDJ combination and CDR3 sequence profiling. An Illumina HiSeq 2000 was the platform used for TCR repertoire sequencing. The study's processing was this. Repertoires were assessed using TRBV/TRBJ rearrangement plots, CDR3 size and DJ length profiles, and Simpson's diversity index. Whichever DNA sequence was most abundant in the deep sequencing data was defined as the immunodominant clone. CDR3 amino acid sequences were screened for sharing across subjects and compared with published repertoires and the VDJdb database. In TCRdb, the public reads were trimmed at Q25 with fastp and aligned with MiXCR, with productive beta chains retained. One record per CDR3 amino acid sequence lists the most common genes and DNA. The V and J calls follow TCRdb's processing rather than the paper's. The sample includes over 150,000 distinct CDR3 sequences, with about 50% observed a single time. The top ten hold 10% to 15% of the sample.

Patients chosen for sequencing had shown expansion of CD8+CD57+ cells by flow cytometry. All patients had severe acquired aplastic anemia diagnosed by International Study of Aplastic Anemia and Agranulocytosis and Camitta criteria. At the time blood was sampled, none of the patients had received any therapy. The study deep-sequenced TCR repertoires of sorted CD4+ and CD8+ blood T cells from severe aplastic anemia patients and healthy subjects. Patients were enrolled in the USA under clinicaltrials.gov protocols 00001620, 01623167, 00001397, 00071045, 00081523 and 00961064. Ficoll-Paque density gradient centrifugation was used to isolate peripheral blood mononuclear cells. Before DNA extraction, CD4+ and CD8+ T cells were sorted with FACS or magnetic beads. Concerning this clonotype itself: Its binding antigen is unknown. Its ends do not fully match the called genes, so a read error is possible.

From a lookup of the germline V gene (reference sequence), CDR1 and CDR2 are LNHDA and SQIVND. The CDR3 measures 13 amino acids from cysteine to phenylalanine. Here the CDR3 DNA is all that survives: 39 bases in frame from base 1. This sequence originates from a human donor with aplastic anemia. The sequence joins TRBV19 to TRBJ2-7; the D gene lacks a confident call. The sequencing sample was made of sorted CD4+, CD8+, or CD8+CD57+ T cells (not recorded which) from PBMCs. The bases read TGTGACAGTAGTACCGACGTGTGGGCCGAGCAGTACTTC. This yields the protein CDSSTDVWAEQYF.